These 31 T cell receptor beta chains were sequenced from one sample in a study of T cell changes during pregnancy in multiple sclerosis (dated by TCRdb to about 2019). The method was the immunoSEQ multiplex PCR assay. TCRdb holds this immuneACCESS table with in-frame rearrangements only. Some clones are missing; in checked studies, unresolved V genes explain under half, and the rest has no known cause. The sample has about 84,000 clones on record, roughly 94% of them singletons. The ten top clones hold more than 0.75% of the sample. Sequencing used peripheral blood, obtained in the second trimester of pregnancy. Receptors originate from a female donor in good health, enrolled as a control in a pregnancy study.

The chain links TRBV5-5 to TRBJ2-3; D is undetermined. The CDR3 spans 15 residues. Trimming stripped 1 base from V and 5 bases from J, with 14 bases between. Germline V gene sequence: CDR1 SGHKS, CDR2 YYEKEE (reference sequence). The CDR3 loop reads CASSLTPSKRDTQYF. The CDR3 DNA sequence: TGTGCCAGCAGCTTGACCCCTTCTAAGAGAGATACGCAGTATTTT.

The chain recombines TRBV5-8 with TRBJ1-4; the match to TRBD1 covers 8 bases. The CDR3 spans 15 residues. From germline, CDR1 is SGHTS and CDR2 YDEGEE. V was clipped by 1 base and J by 8 bases; unmatched bases: 7. In DNA form, the CDR3 reads TGTGCCAGCAGCTTGAGGTGGACAGGGAGGGAAAAACTGTTTTTT. It codes for CASSLRWTGREKLFF.

The chain is built from TRBV28 and TRBJ2-7; D is perhaps TRBD2 (6 bases). V lost 2 bases to trimming and J lost 6 bases, with 14 bases between them. This CDR3 contains 14 residues. Germline CDR1 reads MDHEN; CDR2 reads SYDVKM. CDR3 in DNA: TGTGCCAGCAGTTTAGGGACTCTCGGTCTCGAGCAGTACTTC. Its protein is CASSLGTLGLEQYF.

V usage is TRBV7-2 and J usage is TRBJ1-1; 8 nucleotides match TRBD1. Germline V gene data show CDR1 as SGHTA and CDR2 as FQGNSA. The trim removed 1 base at V and 2 bases at J, leaving 3 bases unmatched. The CDR3 is made up of 15 amino acids. CDR3: CASSLGGTGNTEAFF. CDR3 DNA sequence: TGTGCCAGCAGCTTAGGAGGGACAGGTAACACTGAAGCTTTCTTT.

This clone was detected only once. The chain combines TRBV5-1 with TRBJ1-1; D unclear. Trimming took 7 bases from V and 1 from J, leaving 14 bases between them. CDR1 SGHRS and CDR2 YFSETQ come from the germline V gene. The CDR3 has 14 residues. CDR3 amino acids: CASRVREENTEAFF. For the CDR3, the DNA is TGCGCCAGCCGTGTGCGGGAAGAGAACACTGAAGCTTTCTTT. Full variable domain (rest looked up from reference TRBV5-1 and TRBJ1-1): KAGVTQTPRYLIKTRGQQVTLSCSPISGHRSVSWYQQTPGQGLQFLFEYFSETQRNKGNFPGRFSGRQFSNSRSEMNVSTLELGDSALYLCASRVREENTEAFFGQGTRLTVV.

This clone was recorded once. The chain is built from TRBV5-1 and TRBJ2-7, with 9 bases fitting TRBD1. Germline lookup yields CDR1 SGHRS and CDR2 YFSETQ. The CDR3 spans 15 residues. The V gene end was trimmed by 1 base and the J gene end by 5 bases; junction bases not matched to a gene: 7. The CDR3 bases are TGCGCCAGCAGCTTGCGGGGACAGGGCCCCCACGAGCAGTACTTC. Translated, it gives CASSLRGQGPHEQYF.

The gene calls are TRBV28 and TRBJ1-3; 7 bases line up with TRBD1. Trimming removed 5 bases from V and 0 bases from J; junction bases left unmatched: 13. Germline V lookup: CDR1 MDHEN, CDR2 SYDVKM. The CDR3 spans 18 residues. CDR3 in amino acids: CASSLVWGAGGSGNTIYF. CDR3 nucleotide sequence: TGTGCCAGCAGTCTAGTTTGGGGGGCAGGGGGCTCTGGAAACACCATATATTTT. The complete variable domain, with remaining parts taken from reference TRBV28 and TRBJ1-3, reads DVKVTQSSRYLVKRTGEKVFLECVQDMDHENMFWYRQDPGLGLRLIYFSYDVKMKEKGDIPEGYSVSREKKERFSLILESASTNQTSMYLCASSLVWGAGGSGNTIYFGEGSWLTVV.

CDR3 loop: CASSVLTGRDYNEQFF. The DNA of the CDR3 is TGTGCCAGCAGCGTTTTAACAGGCAGGGATTACAATGAGCAGTTCTTC. The chain employs TRBV9 and TRBJ2-1; a weak D match, TRBD1 (5 bases). Trimming shortened V by 2 bases and J by 4 bases, and 16 bases separated the two germline ends. Per the germline V gene, CDR1 is SGDLS and CDR2 is YYNGEE. CDR3 size: 16 residues.

This chain connects TRBV5-4 to TRBJ2-1; 7 bases are shared with TRBD2. After removal of 3 bases from V and 0 bases from J, the junction contained 9 bases not matched to a gene. Per the germline V gene, CDR1 is SGHNT and CDR2 is YYREEE (reference sequence). The CDR3 runs to 17 residues. The CDR3 is CASSSPGASGSYNEQFF. The CDR3 region has the DNA TGTGCCAGCAGCTCCCCCGGGGCTAGCGGCTCCTACAATGAGCAGTTCTTC.

The rearrangement links TRBV5-1 to TRBJ2-2; no clear D gene. CDR1 is SGHRS, CDR2 YFSETQ, per germline. Trimming removed 0 bases from V and 5 bases from J, with 8 bases in between. This CDR3 contains 14 residues. In nucleotides, the CDR3 is TGCGCCAGCAGCTTGGAGCCAGGAACCGGGGAGCTGTTTTTT. This codes for CASSLEPGTGELFF.

This clone was seen only once. V and J are TRBV5-1 and TRBJ2-7, with 9 bases lining up with TRBD1. V dropped 5 bases and J dropped 4; count of bases not matched to a gene: 10. The CDR3 has 15 amino acids. Germline CDR1 and CDR2: SGHRS and YFSETQ. The CDR3, as DNA: TGCGCCAGCAGGAACGGGACAGGGCGGGGGTACGAGCAGTACTTC. Translation: CASRNGTGRGYEQYF.

This chain joins TRBV7-9 and TRBJ2-2; D possibly corresponds to TRBD1 (6 bases). Germline CDR1 SEHNR, CDR2 FQNEAQ (reference sequence). With 5 bases removed from V and 3 bases from J, the gap between germline ends came to 13 bases. This CDR3 has 15 amino acids. The CDR3 sequence is CASSDGQWDTGELFF. Here the CDR3 DNA reads TGTGCCAGCAGCGATGGACAGTGGGACACCGGGGAGCTGTTTTTT.

V and J are TRBV28 and TRBJ2-7; TRBD1 might be the D (6 bases). The CDR3 runs to 12 residues. The V and J ends lost 9 bases and 7 bases respectively, with 16 bases between them. From germline, CDR1 is MDHEN and CDR2 SYDVKM. CDR3 sequence (DNA): TGTGCCAGTACCAGGGGCGTCCTGGAGCAGTACTTC. Translation gives CASTRGVLEQYF. Looking up the rest from reference TRBV28 and TRBJ2-7 gives the full variable domain: DVKVTQSSRYLVKRTGEKVFLECVQDMDHENMFWYRQDPGLGLRLIYFSYDVKMKEKGDIPEGYSVSREKKERFSLILESASTNQTSMYLCASTRGVLEQYFGPGTRLTVT.

This rearrangement joins TRBV11-3 to TRBJ2-1, with 7 nucleotides matching TRBD2. Germline V gene lookup returns CDR1 SGHNT and CDR2 YENEEA. This CDR3 has 15 residues. Germline trimming cut 0 bases from V and 9 bases from J; bases unmatched to any gene: 8. Here the CDR3 DNA reads TGTGCCAGCAGCTTAGAGACTAGCAGATTGGGTGAGCAGTTCTTC. As protein: CASSLETSRLGEQFF. Full variable domain (remainder filled in from reference TRBV11-3 and TRBJ2-1): EAGVVQSPRYKIIEKKQPVAFWCNPISGHNTLYWYLQNLGQGPELLIRYENEEAVDDSQLPKDRFSAERLKGVDSTLKIQPAELGDSAVYLCASSLETSRLGEQFFGPGTRLTVL.

The V and J genes are TRBV20-1 and TRBJ2-7; TRBD1 agrees at 7 bases. CDR1 is DFQATT and CDR2 is SNEGSKA in the germline V gene (reference sequence). Unmatched junction bases numbered 0, after V lost 0 bases and J lost 7 bases. This CDR3 spans 11 amino acids. CDR3 bases: TGCAGTGCTAGAGAGGACAGGGAGCAGTACTTC. It yields the protein CSAREDREQYF.

V is TRBV30 and J is TRBJ2-5, with TRBD1 matching over 11 bases. Trimming cost V 5 bases and J 7 bases; bases outside gene matches: 9. Germline V gene sequence: CDR1 GTSNPN, CDR2 SVGIG (reference sequence). The CDR3 extends over 14 amino acids. CDR3 sequence reads: CAWDAGTGGGTQYF. In nucleotides, the CDR3 is TGTGCCTGGGACGCCGGGACAGGGGGTGGGACCCAGTACTTC. Full variable domain (remainder filled in from reference TRBV30 and TRBJ2-5): SQTIHQWPATLVQPVGSPLSLECTVEGTSNPNLYWYRQAAGRGLQLLFYSVGIGQISSEVPQNLSASRPQDRQFILSSKKLLLSDSGFYLCAWDAGTGGGTQYFGPGTRLLVL.

The chain uses TRBV14 and TRBJ2-3; D is unclear. The germline CDR1 and CDR2 sequences are SGHDN and FVKESK. This CDR3 contains 15 residues. V lost 2 bases to trimming and J lost 3 bases, with 12 bases between them. The CDR3 DNA is TGTGCCAGCAGCCAACTTTTTGGCCCTACAGATACGCAGTATTTT. Protein sequence: CASSQLFGPTDTQYF. The whole variable domain, filled in from reference TRBV14 and TRBJ2-3, reads EAGVTQFPSHSVIEKGQTVTLRCDPISGHDNLYWYRRVMGKEIKFLLHFVKESKQDESGMPNNRFLAERTGGTYSTLKVQPAELEDSGVYFCASSQLFGPTDTQYFGPGTRLTVL.

This chain joins TRBV27 and TRBJ2-2; TRBD2 agrees at 9 bases. V trimming: 3 bases; J trimming: 4 bases; junction bases outside the gene matches: 6. CDR1 and CDR2 (germline): MNHEY, SMNVEV (reference sequence). The CDR3 loop spans 16 amino acids. CDR3 protein: CASSFMGLAITGELFF. The CDR3 region has the DNA TGTGCCAGCAGTTTCATGGGACTAGCAATCACCGGGGAGCTGTTTTTT.

CDR3 amino acids: CASSIARTTEQFF. The CDR3 nucleotides are TGTGCCAGCAGTATAGCCCGGACTACTGAGCAGTTCTTC. The chain links TRBV27 to TRBJ2-1; maybe TRBD2 (6 bases). V lost 5 bases and J 9 bases, leaving 14 bases between the germline ends. The CDR3 loop spans 13 amino acids. The germline V gene encodes CDR1 MNHEY and CDR2 SMNVEV (reference sequence).

The J gene is TRBJ1-5, the V gene TRBV27; possibly TRBD1 for D (6 bases). The V end lost 5 bases, the J end lost 1 base, and 12 bases lay between the germline ends. CDR1 and CDR2 (germline): MNHEY, SMNVEV (reference sequence). The CDR3 length is 15 residues. CDR3 loop: CASSPEQGSNQPQHF. CDR3 in DNA: TGTGCCAGCAGTCCCGAACAGGGAAGCAATCAGCCCCAGCATTTT.

The rearrangement uses TRBV18 and TRBJ1-1; 10 nucleotides agree with TRBD1. Germline V gives CDR1 KGHSH, CDR2 LQKENI. The CDR3 is 15 amino acids. The V gene end was trimmed by 6 bases and the J gene end by 4 bases; junction bases not matched to a gene: 8. CDR3 in amino acids: CASSQGQGVGTEAFF. CDR3 DNA: TGTGCCAGCTCTCAAGGACAGGGGGTAGGCACTGAAGCTTTCTTT.

CDR3 nucleotides: TGCGCCAGCAGCCAGGACAGTTCCTACGAGCAGTACTTC. Residues: CASSQDSSYEQYF. This sequence joins TRBV4-1 and TRBJ2-7; the D gene is possibly TRBD1 (6 bases). CDR1 MGHRA and CDR2 YSYEKL come from the germline V gene. The CDR3 extends over 13 amino acids. Trimming took off 3 bases at V and 1 base at J, with 7 bases between the two ends.

This clone was counted a few times. The CDR3, as DNA: TGTGCCAGTAGTAGCAGTTCCCGCAATCAGCCCCAGCATTTT. Translation gives CASSSSSRNQPQHF. J is TRBJ1-5 and V is TRBV19; D is unresolved. Per germline, CDR1 LNHDA and CDR2 SQIVND (reference sequence). There are 14 residues in the CDR3. Deletions cut 4 bases from V and 2 bases from J, with 9 bases between.

The CDR3 is CASKSGNTGELFF. As DNA, the CDR3 is TGTGCCAGCAAGAGTGGTAACACCGGGGAGCTGTTTTTT. This sequence joins TRBV6-1 and TRBJ2-2; no clear D. The CDR3 is 13 amino acids. V gave up 7 bases and J gave up 2 bases, with 8 bases separating them. CDR1 is MNHNS and CDR2 is SASEGT in the germline V gene.

J is TRBJ2-1 and V is TRBV19; D is ambiguous. CDR1 is LNHDA and CDR2 is SQIVND in the germline V gene (reference sequence). The V end was cut by 9 bases, the J end by 6 bases, with 9 bases between. This CDR3 comprises 11 residues. CDR3 DNA sequence: TGTGCCAGCGCGGTAGTCAATGAGCAGTTCTTC. This translates into CASAVVNEQFF.

V is TRBV28 and J is TRBJ2-3, with TRBD1 matching 11 bases. The CDR3 consists of 17 residues. CDR1 is MDHEN, CDR2 SYDVKM, per germline. V shed 3 bases and J 3 bases; nucleotides not matched to a gene: 8. In nucleotides, the CDR3 is TGTGCCAGCAGTTTTGGGGGAGGGACAGGGGGGACAGATACGCAGTATTTT. As protein: CASSFGGGTGGTDTQYF.

J is TRBJ2-3 and V is TRBV2; D gene ambiguous. The CDR3 totals 11 residues. The germline gives CDR1 SNHLY, CDR2 FYNNEI. Trimming cost V 6 bases and J 10 bases, with 11 bases left between them. The CDR3 region has the DNA TGTGCCAGCAGCGACCCCGCGGCGCAGTATTTT. Translating gives CASSDPAAQYF.

This clone was found once. The chain recombines TRBV5-4 with TRBJ2-3, with TRBD2 matching over 14 bases. The CDR3 spans 17 residues. In germline, CDR1 is SGHNT, CDR2 YYREEE (reference sequence). Trimming cost V 4 bases and J 3 bases; bases outside gene matches: 7. The CDR3 bases are TGTGCCAGCAGCATAGGACTAGCGGGAGGTAGAACAGATACGCAGTATTTT. Protein: CASSIGLAGGRTDTQYF.

V and J are TRBV5-1 and TRBJ2-7; 10 bases map to TRBD2. The CDR3 covers 14 residues. Germline V gives CDR1 SGHRS, CDR2 YFSETQ. V lost 4 bases and J lost 2; bases outside the gene matches: 3. The CDR3 spells CASSITSGAYEQYF. CDR3 bases: TGCGCCAGCAGCATTACTAGCGGGGCCTACGAGCAGTACTTC.

In this sample, this clone turned up once. The chain links TRBV6-5 to TRBJ2-2, with 11 bases lining up with TRBD2. Looked up from germline, CDR1 is MNHEY and CDR2 is SVGAGI. This CDR3 is built from 16 residues. The V gene end was trimmed by 4 bases and the J gene end by 9 bases; junction bases not matched to a gene: 10. The CDR3 DNA follows: TGTGCCAGCAGTTCCGGGACTAGCGGTTACGAAAGGGAGCTGTTTTTT. It codes for CASSSGTSGYERELFF.

The V gene is TRBV4-2, the J gene TRBJ2-1; 8 nucleotides match TRBD1. Germline CDR1 is LGHNA and CDR2 is YNFKEQ. This CDR3 spans 15 amino acids. With V trimmed by 4 bases and J by 6 bases, 8 bases remained unmatched. This CDR3 reads CASSLKGTGSNEQFF. The CDR3 DNA follows: TGTGCCAGCAGCCTGAAGGGGACAGGTAGCAATGAGCAGTTCTTC.